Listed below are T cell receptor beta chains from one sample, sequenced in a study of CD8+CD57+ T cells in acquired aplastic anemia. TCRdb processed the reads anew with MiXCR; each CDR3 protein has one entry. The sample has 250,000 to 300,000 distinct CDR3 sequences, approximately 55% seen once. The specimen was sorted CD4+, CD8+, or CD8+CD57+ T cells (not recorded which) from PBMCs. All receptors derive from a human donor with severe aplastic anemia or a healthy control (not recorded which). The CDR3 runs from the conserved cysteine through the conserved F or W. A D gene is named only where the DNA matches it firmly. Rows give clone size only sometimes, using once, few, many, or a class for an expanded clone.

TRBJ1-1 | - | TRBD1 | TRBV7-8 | CASSYLPLDRGIGEAFF | TGTGCCAGCAGCTACTTACCGTTGGACAGGGGAATTGGTGAAGCTTTCTTT
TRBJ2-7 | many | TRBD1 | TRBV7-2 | CASSLEGAVLEQYF | TGTGCCAGCAGCTTAGAGGGGGCAGTTCTCGAGCAGTACTTC
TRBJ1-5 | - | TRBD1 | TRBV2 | CASSQGTAYQPQHF | TGTGCCAGCAGTCAAGGGACAGCCTATCAGCCCCAGCATTTT
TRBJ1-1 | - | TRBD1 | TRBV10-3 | CAISEMTGMNTEAFF | TGTGCCATCAGTGAGATGACAGGGATGAACACTGAAGCTTTCTTT
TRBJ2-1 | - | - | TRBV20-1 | CSIRGGGSYNEQFF | TGCAGTATAAGAGGGGGGGGCTCCTACAATGAGCAGTTCTTC
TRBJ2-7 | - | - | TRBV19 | CASSLTGGLASYEQYF | TGTGCCAGTAGCCTAACGGGGGGCCTTGCTTCCTACGAGCAGTACTTC
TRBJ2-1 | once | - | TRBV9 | CASSDLYSGEQFF | TGTGCCAGCAGCGACCTATATTCGGGAGAGCAGTTCTTC
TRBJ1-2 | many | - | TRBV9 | CASSVDRDYGYTF | TGTGCCAGCAGCGTAGACAGGGACTATGGCTACACCTTC
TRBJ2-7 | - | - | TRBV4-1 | CASSHQTDSYEQYF | TGCGCCAGCAGCCACCAGACAGATTCCTACGAGCAGTACTTC
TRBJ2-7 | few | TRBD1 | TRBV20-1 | CSASDRGYEQYF | TGCAGTGCTAGCGACAGGGGTTACGAGCAGTACTTC
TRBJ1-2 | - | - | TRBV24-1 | CATSQGTRYGYTF | TGTGCCACCAGCCAGGGGACCCGCTATGGCTACACCTTC
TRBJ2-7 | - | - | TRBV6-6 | CASRMTGEQYF | TGTGCCAGCAGAATGACAGGCGAGCAGTACTTC
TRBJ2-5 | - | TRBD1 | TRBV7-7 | CASSVTDRGPQYF | TGTGCTAGCAGCGTCACGGACAGGGGACCCCAGTACTTC
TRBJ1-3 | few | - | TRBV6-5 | CASSYRGTSGNTIYF | TGTGCCAGCAGTTATCGGGGAACTTCTGGAAACACCATATATTTT
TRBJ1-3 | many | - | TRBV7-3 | CASSQDDGNTIYF | TGTGCCAGCAGTCAGGACGATGGAAACACCATATATTTT
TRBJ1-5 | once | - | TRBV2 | CASTLAPSQPQHF | TGTGCCAGCACCCTCGCCCCTTCCCAGCCCCAGCATTTT
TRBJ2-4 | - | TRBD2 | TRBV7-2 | CASSLGGENIQYF | TGTGCCAGCAGCTTGGGGGGGGAAAACATTCAGTACTTC
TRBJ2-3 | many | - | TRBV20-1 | CSANTAGLSTDTQYF | TGCAGTGCTAACACAGCGGGCCTTAGCACAGATACGCAGTATTTT
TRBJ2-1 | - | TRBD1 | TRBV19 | CASSIRQGANNEQFF | TGTGCCAGTAGTATACGTCAGGGGGCGAATAATGAGCAGTTCTTC
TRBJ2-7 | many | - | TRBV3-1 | CASSQPQRGYEQYF | TGTGCCAGCAGCCAACCTCAACGGGGGTACGAGCAGTACTTC
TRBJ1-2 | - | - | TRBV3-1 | CASSQDRRGYGYTF | TGTGCCAGCAGCCAAGATAGGAGGGGGTATGGCTACACCTTC
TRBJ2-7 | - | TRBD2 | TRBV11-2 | CASSSGGVLYEQYF | TGTGCCAGCAGTTCCGGGGGGGTCCTCTACGAGCAGTACTTC